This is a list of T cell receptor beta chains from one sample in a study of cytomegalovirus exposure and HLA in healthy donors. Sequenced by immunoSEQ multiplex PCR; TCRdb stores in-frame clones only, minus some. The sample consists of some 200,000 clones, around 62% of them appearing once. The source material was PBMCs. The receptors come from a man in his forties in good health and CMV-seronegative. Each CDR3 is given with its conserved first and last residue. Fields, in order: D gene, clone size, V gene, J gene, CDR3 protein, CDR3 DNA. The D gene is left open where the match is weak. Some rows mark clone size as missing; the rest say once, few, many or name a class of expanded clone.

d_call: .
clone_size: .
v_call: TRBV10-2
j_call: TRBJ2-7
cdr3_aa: CASRGRAGSYEQYF
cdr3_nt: TGCGCCAGCCGTGGGAGAGCCGGATCCTACGAGCAGTACTTC

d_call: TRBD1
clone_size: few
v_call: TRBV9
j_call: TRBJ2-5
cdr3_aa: CASSLGQGGQETQYF
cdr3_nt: TGTGCCAGCAGCCTTGGACAGGGTGGCCAAGAGACCCAGTACTTC

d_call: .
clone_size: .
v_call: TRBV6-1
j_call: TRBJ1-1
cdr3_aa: CASSSSRNTEAFF
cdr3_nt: TGTGCCAGCAGTTCGTCCAGGAACACTGAAGCTTTCTTT

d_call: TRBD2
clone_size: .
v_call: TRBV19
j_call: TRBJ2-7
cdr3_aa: CASSETSGLDEQYF
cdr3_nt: TGTGCCAGTAGTGAGACTAGCGGCCTAGACGAGCAGTACTTC

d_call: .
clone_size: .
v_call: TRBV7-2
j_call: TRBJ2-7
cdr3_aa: CASSPARGLSYEQYF
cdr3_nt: TGTGCCAGCAGCCCAGCCAGGGGTCTTTCCTACGAGCAGTACTTC

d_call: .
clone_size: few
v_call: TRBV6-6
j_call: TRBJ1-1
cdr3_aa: CASSRAMNTEAFF
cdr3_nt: TGTGCCAGCAGCCGTGCTATGAACACTGAAGCTTTCTTT

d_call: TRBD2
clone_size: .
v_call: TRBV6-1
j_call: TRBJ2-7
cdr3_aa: CASVAGRPYEQYF
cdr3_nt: TGTGCCAGCGTAGCGGGCCGACCCTACGAGCAGTACTTC

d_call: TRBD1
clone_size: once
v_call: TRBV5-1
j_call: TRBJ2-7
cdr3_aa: CASSFGQGAGEQYF
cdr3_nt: TGCGCCAGCAGCTTCGGACAGGGGGCGGGGGAGCAGTACTTC

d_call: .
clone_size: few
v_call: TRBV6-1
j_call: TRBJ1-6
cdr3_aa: CASSRDNSPLHF
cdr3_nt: TGTGCCAGCAGCAGGGATAATTCACCCCTCCACTTT

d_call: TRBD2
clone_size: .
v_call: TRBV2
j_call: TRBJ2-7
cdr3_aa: CASRETSGYEQYF
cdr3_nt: TGTGCCAGCAGGGAAACTAGCGGCTACGAGCAGTACTTC

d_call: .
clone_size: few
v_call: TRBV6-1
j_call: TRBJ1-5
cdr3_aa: CASRPDRYSNQPQHF
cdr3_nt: TGTGCCAGCAGACCCGACAGGTATAGCAATCAGCCCCAGCATTTT

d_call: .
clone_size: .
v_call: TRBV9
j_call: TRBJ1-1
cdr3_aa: CASSEERSNTEAFF
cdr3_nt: TGTGCCAGCAGTGAGGAGAGGTCTAACACTGAAGCTTTCTTT

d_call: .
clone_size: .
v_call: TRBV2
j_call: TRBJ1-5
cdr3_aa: CASRLSSGDQPQHF
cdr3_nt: TGTGCCAGCAGACTCAGCTCCGGGGATCAGCCCCAGCATTTT

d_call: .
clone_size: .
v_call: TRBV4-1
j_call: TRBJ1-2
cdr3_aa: CASSQDLRQGIMDGYTF
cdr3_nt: TGCGCCAGCAGCCAAGATCTTAGGCAGGGGATTATGGATGGCTACACCTTC

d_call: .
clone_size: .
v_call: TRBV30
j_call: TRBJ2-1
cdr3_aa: CAWSGSDEQFF
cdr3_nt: TGTGCCTGGTCAGGGTCCGATGAGCAGTTCTTC

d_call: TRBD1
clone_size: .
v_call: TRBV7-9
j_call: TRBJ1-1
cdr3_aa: CSSSWTGGSTEAFF
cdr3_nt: TGTTCCAGCAGCTGGACAGGGGGGAGCACTGAAGCTTTCTTT